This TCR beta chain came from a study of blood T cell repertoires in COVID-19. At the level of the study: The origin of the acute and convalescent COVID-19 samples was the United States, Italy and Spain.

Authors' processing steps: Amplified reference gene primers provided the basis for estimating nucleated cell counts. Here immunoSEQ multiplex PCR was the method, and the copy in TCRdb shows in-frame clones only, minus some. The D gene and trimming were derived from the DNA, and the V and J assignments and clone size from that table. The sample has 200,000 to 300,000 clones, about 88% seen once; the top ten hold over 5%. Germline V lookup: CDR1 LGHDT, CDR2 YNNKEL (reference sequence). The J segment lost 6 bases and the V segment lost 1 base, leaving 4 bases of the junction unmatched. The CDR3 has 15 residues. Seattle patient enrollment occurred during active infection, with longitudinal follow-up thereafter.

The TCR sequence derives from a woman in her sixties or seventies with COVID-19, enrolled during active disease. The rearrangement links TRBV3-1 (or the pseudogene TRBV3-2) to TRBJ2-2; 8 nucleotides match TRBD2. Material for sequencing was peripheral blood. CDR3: CASSQGLSGAGELFF. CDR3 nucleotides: TGTGCCAGCAGCCAAGGTCTTAGCGGGGCCGGGGAGCTGTTTTTT.